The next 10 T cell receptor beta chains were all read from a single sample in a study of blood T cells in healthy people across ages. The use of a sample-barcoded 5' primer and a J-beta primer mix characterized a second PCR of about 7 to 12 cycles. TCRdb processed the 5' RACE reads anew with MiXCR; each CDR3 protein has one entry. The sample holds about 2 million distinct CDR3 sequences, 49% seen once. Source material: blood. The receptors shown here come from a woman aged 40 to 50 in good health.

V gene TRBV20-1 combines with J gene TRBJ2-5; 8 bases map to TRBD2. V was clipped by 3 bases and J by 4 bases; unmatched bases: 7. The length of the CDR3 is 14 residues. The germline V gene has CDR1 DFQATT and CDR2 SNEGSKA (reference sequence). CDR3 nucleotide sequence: TGCAGTGCTAGCCCCCGGGGGGGCCTAGAGACCCAGTACTTC. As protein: CSASPRGGLETQYF.

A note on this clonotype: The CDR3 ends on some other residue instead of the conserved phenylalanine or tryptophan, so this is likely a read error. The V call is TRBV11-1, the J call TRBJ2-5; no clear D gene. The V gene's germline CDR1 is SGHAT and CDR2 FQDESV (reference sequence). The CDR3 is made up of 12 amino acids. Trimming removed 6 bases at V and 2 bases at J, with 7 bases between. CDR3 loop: CASSLRQETQYL. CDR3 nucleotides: TGTGCCAGCAGTCTTCGGCAAGAGACCCAGTACCTC.

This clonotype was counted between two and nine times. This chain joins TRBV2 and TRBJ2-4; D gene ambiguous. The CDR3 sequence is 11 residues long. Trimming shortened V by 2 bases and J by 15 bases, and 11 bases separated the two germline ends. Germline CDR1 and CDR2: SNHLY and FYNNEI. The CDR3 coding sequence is TGTGCCAGCAGTGAATTCGAGCAGCCGTACTTC. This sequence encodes CASSEFEQPYF.

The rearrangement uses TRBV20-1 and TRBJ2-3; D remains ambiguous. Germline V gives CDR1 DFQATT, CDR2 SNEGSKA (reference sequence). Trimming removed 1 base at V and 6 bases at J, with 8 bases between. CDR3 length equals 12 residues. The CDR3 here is CSARVNWDTQYF. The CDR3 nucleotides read TGCAGTGCTAGAGTGAATTGGGATACGCAGTATTTT.

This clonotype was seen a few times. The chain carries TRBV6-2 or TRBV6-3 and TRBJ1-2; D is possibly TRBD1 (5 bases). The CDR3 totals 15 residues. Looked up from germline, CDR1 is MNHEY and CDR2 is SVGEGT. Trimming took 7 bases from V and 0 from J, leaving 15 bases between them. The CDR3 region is CASTNRGTANYGYTF. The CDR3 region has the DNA TGTGCCAGCACCAACCGGGGGACCGCTAACTATGGCTACACCTTC.

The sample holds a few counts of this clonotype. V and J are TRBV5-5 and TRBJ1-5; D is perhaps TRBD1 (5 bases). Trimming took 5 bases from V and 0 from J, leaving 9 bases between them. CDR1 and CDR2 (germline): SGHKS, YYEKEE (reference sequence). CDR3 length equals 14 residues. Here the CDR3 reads CASRTDSSNQPQHF. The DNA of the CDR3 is TGTGCCAGCAGAACCGACAGTAGCAATCAGCCCCAGCATTTT.

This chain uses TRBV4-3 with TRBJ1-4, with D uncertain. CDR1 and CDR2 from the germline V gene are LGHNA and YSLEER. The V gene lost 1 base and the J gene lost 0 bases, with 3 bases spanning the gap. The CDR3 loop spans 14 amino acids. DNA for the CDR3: TGCGCCAGCAGCCAAGCTTCAACTAATGAAAAACTGTTTTTT. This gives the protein CASSQASTNEKLFF.

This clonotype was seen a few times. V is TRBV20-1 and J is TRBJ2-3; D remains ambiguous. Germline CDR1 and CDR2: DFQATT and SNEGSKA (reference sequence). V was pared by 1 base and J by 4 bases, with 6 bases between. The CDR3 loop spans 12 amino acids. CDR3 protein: CSARVTADTQYF. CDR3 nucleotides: TGCAGTGCTAGAGTTACGGCAGATACGCAGTATTTT.

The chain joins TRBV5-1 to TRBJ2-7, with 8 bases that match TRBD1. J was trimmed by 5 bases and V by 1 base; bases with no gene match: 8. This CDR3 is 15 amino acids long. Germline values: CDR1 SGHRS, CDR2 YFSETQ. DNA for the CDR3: TGCGCCAGCAGCTTGATACCAGGGGGCTACAACGAGCAGTACTTC. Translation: CASSLIPGGYNEQYF.

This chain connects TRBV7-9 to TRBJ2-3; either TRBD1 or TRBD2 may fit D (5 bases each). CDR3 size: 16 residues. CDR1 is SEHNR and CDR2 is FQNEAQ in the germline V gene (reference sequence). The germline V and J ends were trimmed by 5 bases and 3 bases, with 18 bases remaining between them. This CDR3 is CASSQDLGEGTDTQYF. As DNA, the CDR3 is TGTGCCAGCAGCCAAGACTTGGGAGAGGGGACAGATACGCAGTATTTT.